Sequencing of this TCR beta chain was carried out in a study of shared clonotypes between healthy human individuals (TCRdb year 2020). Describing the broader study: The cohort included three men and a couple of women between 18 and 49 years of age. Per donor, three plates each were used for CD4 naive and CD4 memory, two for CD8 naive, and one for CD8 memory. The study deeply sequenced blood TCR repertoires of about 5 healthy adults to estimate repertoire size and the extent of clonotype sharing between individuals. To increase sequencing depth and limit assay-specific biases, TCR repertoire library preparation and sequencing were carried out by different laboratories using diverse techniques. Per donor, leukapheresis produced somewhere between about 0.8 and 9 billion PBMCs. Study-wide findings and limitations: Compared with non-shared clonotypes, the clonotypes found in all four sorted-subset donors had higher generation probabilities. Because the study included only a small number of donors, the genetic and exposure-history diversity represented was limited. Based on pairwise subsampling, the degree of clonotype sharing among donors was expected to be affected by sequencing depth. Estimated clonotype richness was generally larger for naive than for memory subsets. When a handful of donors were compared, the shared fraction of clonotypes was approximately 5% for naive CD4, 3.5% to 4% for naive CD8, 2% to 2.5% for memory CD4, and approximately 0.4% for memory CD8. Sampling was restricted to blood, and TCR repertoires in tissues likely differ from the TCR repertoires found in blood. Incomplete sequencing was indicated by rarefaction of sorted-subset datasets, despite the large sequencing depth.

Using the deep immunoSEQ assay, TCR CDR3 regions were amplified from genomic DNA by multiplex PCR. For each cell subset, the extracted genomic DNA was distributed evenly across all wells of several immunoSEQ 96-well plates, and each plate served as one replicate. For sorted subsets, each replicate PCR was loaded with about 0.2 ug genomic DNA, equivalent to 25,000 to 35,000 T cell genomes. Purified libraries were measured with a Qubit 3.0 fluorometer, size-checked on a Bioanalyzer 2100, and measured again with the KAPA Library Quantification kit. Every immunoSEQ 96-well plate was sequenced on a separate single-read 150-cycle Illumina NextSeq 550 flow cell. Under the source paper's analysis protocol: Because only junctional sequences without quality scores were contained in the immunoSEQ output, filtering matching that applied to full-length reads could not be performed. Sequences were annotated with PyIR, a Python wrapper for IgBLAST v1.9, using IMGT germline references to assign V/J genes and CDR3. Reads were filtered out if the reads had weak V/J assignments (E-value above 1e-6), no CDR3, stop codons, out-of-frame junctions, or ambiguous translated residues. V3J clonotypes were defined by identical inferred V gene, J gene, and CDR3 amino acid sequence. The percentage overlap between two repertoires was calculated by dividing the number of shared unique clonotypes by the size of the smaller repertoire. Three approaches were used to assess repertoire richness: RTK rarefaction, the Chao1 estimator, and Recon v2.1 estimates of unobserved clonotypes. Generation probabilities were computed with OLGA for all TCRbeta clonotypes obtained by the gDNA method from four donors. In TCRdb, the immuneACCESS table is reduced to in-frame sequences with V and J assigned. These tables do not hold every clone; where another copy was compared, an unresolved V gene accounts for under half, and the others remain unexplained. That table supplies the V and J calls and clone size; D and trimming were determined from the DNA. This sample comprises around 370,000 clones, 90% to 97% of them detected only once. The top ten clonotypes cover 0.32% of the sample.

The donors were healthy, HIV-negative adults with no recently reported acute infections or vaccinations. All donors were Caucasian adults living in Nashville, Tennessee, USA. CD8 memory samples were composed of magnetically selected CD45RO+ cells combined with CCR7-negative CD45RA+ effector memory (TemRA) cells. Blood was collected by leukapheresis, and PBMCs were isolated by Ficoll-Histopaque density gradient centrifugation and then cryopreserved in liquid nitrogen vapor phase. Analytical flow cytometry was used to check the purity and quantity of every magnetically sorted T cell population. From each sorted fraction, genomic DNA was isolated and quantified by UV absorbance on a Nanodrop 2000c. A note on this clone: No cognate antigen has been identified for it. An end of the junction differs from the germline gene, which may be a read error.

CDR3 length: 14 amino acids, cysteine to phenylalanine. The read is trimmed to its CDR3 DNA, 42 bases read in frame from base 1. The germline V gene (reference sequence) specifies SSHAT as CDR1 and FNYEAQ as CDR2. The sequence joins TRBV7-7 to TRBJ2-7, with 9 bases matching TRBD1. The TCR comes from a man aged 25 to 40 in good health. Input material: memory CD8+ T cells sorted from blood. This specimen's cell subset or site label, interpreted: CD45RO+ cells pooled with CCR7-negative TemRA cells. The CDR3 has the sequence CASSPGTGTYEQYF. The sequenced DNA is TGTGCTAGCAGTCCTGGGACAGGGACCTACGAGCAGTACTTC. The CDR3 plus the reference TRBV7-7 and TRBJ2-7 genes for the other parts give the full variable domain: GAGVSQSPRYKVTKRGQDVTLRCDPISSHATLYWYQQALGQGPEFLTYFNYEAQPDKSGLPSDRFSAERPEGSISTLTIQRTEQRDSAMYRCASSPGTGTYEQYFGPGTRLTVT.